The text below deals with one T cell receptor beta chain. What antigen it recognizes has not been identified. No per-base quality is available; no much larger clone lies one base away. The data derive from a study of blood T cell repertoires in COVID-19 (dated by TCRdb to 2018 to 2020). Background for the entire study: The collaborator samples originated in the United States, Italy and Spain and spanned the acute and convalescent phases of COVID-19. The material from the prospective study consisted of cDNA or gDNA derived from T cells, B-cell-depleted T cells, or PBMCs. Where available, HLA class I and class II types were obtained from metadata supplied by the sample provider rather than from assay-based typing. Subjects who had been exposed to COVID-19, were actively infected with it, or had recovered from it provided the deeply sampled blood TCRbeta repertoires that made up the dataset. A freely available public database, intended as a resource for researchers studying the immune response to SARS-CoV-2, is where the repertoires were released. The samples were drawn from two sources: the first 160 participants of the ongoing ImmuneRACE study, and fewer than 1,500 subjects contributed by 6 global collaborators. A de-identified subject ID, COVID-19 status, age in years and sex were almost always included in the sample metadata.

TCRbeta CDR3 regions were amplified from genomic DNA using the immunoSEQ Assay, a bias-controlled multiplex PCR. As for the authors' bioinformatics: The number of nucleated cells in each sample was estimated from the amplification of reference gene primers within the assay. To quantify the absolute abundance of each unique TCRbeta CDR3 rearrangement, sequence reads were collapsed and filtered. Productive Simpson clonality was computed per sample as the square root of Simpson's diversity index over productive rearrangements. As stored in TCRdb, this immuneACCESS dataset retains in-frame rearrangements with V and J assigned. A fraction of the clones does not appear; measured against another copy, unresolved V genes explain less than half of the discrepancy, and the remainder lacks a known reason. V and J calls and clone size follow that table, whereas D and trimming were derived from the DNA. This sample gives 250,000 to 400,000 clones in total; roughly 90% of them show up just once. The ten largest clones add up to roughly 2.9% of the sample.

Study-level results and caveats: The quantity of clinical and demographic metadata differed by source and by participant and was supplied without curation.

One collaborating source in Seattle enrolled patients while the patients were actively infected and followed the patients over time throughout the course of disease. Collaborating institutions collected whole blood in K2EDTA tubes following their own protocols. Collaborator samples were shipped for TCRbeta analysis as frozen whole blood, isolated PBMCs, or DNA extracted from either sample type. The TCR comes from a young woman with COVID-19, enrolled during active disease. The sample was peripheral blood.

The base sequence is TGTGCCAGCCATCTCACCGGCCAGGGCCGCTTCTTT. This yields the protein CASHLTGQGRFF. The chain is made from TRBV28 and TRBJ1-1; TRBD1 might be the D gene, on 5 matching bases. For CDR1 and CDR2, the germline V gene lists MDHEN and SYDVKM. Measured from the cysteine to the phenylalanine, the CDR3 is 12 residues long. The DNA shown is the 36-base CDR3, in frame from base 1. V loses 8 bases of germline sequence and J loses 14 bases, and the interval between the two ends is 21 bases. Here the CDR3 is joined to the reference TRBV28 and TRBJ1-1 genes, and the full variable domain is: DVKVTQSSRYLVKRTGEKVFLECVQDMDHENMFWYRQDPGLGLRLIYFSYDVKMKEKGDIPEGYSVSREKKERFSLILESASTNQTSMYLCASHLTGQGRFFGQGTRLTVV.